This T cell receptor (beta chain) was identified during a study of blood T cell repertoires in COVID-19. The table came from immunoSEQ multiplex PCR; TCRdb's copy has only in-frame clones and leaves some out. Of around 150,000 clones in the sample, about 87% were seen once. Trimming pared 3 bases from V and 0 bases from J, leaving 6 bases between. The CDR3 runs 13 residues. Germline-derived CDR1 and CDR2 are DFQATT and SNEGSKA (reference sequence). Seattle enrolled patients during active infection and tracked them longitudinally. The sequence came from a woman aged 70-85 years with COVID-19, enrolled during active disease. Sequencing input: peripheral blood. The J gene is TRBJ1-3, the V gene TRBV20-1; no reliable D call. CDR3 nucleotide sequence: TGCAGTGCTAGTACTAGCTCTGGAAACACCATATATTTT. Amino acid sequence: CSASTSSGNTIYF.